This T cell receptor beta chain was recorded in a study of shared clonotypes between healthy human individuals. Notes on this clone: Its antigen remains unknown.

Data came from immunoSEQ multiplex PCR; TCRdb stores just in-frame clones and leaves some out. The sample lists about 2.1 million clones, roughly 93% occurring once. As defined, naive CD8 cells were CD45RO-negative and positively selected for CCR7, with terminally differentiated effector memory CD45RA+ cells excluded. The study, taken as a whole, reports: It was anticipated that sequencing depth would influence how many clonotypes donors shared.

Sequencing input: naive CD8+ T cells from PBMCs. The source is a man between 18 and 35 years old in good health. Some clones in this sample may be carry-over from other donors' samples.

Written as DNA, the CDR3 is TGTGCCAGCAGCTTGCCTAGCGGGAGGGGAGATACGCAGTATTTT. Its translation is CASSLPSGRGDTQYF. The V gene is TRBV7-6, the J gene TRBJ2-3, with TRBD2 identical over 12 bases. The CDR3 has 15 residues. Germline trimming cut 3 bases from V and 5 bases from J; bases unmatched to any gene: 3. Per germline, CDR1 SGHVS and CDR2 FNYEAQ. The variable domain in full, with the rest retrieved from reference TRBV7-6 and TRBJ2-3, is GAGVSQSPRYKVTKRGQDVALRCDPISGHVSLYWYRQALGQGPEFLTYFNYEAQQDKSGLPNDRFSAERPEGSISTLTIQRTEQRDSAMYRCASSLPSGRGDTQYFGPGTRLTVL.